This T cell receptor beta chain was observed in a study of cytomegalovirus exposure and HLA in healthy donors. Vbeta (60) and Jbeta (13) primers were used in the PCR. Here immunoSEQ multiplex PCR was the method, and the copy in TCRdb shows in-frame clones only, minus some. The data contain over 200,000 clones, 70% to 80% of them singletons. Whole-study results and caveats: Sequencing had likely introduced a cluster of highly shared sequence variants as an artifact. An analysis done earlier found most TCR beta V segments productive about 87% or about 30% of the time.

CDR1 is MNHEY and CDR2 is SVGAGI in the germline V gene. Trimming shortened V by 0 bases and J by 7 bases, and 7 bases separated the two germline ends. The CDR3 has 12 amino acids. In the case of this clone: Antigen unknown.

The J gene is TRBJ2-7, the V gene TRBV6-5; tentative D call: TRBD2 (5 bases). This receptor was taken from a male donor in good health and CMV-seronegative. The sequenced sample was PBMCs. CDR3 bases: TGTGCCAGCAGTTACTCAGGAGGTGAGCAGTACTTC. Translation gives CASSYSGGEQYF.